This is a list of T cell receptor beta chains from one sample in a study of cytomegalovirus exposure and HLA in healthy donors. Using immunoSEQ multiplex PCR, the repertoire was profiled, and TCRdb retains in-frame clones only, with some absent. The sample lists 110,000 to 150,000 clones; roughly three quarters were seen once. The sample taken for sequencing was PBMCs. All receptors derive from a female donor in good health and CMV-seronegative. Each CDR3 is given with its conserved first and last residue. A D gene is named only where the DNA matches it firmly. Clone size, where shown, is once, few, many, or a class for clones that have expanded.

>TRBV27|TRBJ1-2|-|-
TGTGCCAGCAGGAGGATAGGGGGTGACTATGGCTACACCTTC
CASRRIGGDYGYTF
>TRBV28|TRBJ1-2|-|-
TGTGCCAGCAGTTTAGGGGGGGGCGTTGGTATTGGCTACACCTTC
CASSLGGGVGIGYTF
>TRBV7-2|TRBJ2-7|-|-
TGTGCCAGCAGCTTAGTAAGGCAGGGGGGTTACGAGCAGTACTTC
CASSLVRQGGYEQYF
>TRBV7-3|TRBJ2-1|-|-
TGTGCCAGCAGCTTAGGGCAGGGGTCCTACAATGAGCAGTTCTTC
CASSLGQGSYNEQFF
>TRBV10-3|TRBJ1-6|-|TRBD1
TGTGCCATCAGTGGGGACAGCCTCCCCTATAATTCACCCCTCCACTTT
CAISGDSLPYNSPLHF
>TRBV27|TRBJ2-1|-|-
TGTGCCAGCAGTCCCCGGCAGGGGCGATACAATGAGCAGTTCTTC
CASSPRQGRYNEQFF
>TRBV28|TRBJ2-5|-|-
TGTGCCAGCAGTTTAATCGGAGGGGGCAGAGAGACCCAGTACTTC
CASSLIGGGRETQYF
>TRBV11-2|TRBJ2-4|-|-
TGTGCCAGCAGCTCGTATACCGACGGCAGGGTCGCCAAAAACATTCAGTACTTC
CASSSYTDGRVAKNIQYF
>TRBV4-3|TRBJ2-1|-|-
TGCGCCAGCAGCCACACCGACAGGGAGGTCGATGAGCAGTTCTTC
CASSHTDREVDEQFF
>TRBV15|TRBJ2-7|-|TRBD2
TGTGCCACCAGCAGAGATACTAGCGGAAACGAGCAGTACTTC
CATSRDTSGNEQYF
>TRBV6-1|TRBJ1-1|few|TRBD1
TGTGCCTGTACGGACAGGGGGAAGAACACTGAAGCTTTCTTT
CACTDRGKNTEAFF
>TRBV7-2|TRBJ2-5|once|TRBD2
TGTGCCAGCAGCCCGGGACTAGCGGGGGGAGCGGAAGAGACCCAGTACTTC
CASSPGLAGGAEETQYF
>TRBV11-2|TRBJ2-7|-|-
TGTGCCAGCAGCTTAGGGCGTTTTAGAGGGGGGGATTCCTACGAGCAGTACTTC
CASSLGRFRGGDSYEQYF
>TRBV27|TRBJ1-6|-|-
TGTGCCAGCAGTCCCCTGAGGCCCAACAATTCACCCCTCCACTTT
CASSPLRPNNSPLHF
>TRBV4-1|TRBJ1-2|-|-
TGCGCCAGCAGCCAAGTTTGGATACAGGTGAAAGACTATGGCTACACCTTC
CASSQVWIQVKDYGYTF
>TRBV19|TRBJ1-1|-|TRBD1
TGTGCCAGCACCCGGGACAGGGGGAGCACTGAAGCTTTCTTT
CASTRDRGSTEAFF
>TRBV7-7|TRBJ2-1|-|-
-
CASSASYSCEQFF
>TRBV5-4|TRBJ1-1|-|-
TGTGCCAGCAGCTTTAGCCCGACTGAAGCTTTCTTT
CASSFSPTEAFF
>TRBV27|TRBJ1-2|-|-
TGTGCCAGCAGTCCCGAGTGGGCCGACCCCCACCGTTATGGCTACACCTTC
CASSPEWADPHRYGYTF
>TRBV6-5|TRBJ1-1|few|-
TGTGCCAGCAGTTTTTTATCGGTCAGGGGTACTGAAGCTTTCTTT
CASSFLSVRGTEAFF
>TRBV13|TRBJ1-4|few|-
TGTGCCAGCAGTTTAAACCTCAGGGGAATTAATGAAAAACTGTTTTTT
CASSLNLRGINEKLFF
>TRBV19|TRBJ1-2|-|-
TGTGCCAGTAGTGTGGAGGTCTATGGCTACACCTTC
CASSVEVYGYTF
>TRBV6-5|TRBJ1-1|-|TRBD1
TGTGCCAGCAGGCGGACAGGCCAGAACACTGAAGCTTTCTTT
CASRRTGQNTEAFF
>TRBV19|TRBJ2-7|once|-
TGTGCCAGTAGCCCAGCCGGGACATCGGTCTACGAGCAGTACTTC
CASSPAGTSVYEQYF
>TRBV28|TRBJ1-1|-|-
TGTGCCAGCAGCCAACAGGGATCGCGGGAAGCTTTCTTT
CASSQQGSREAFF
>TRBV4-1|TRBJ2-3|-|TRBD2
TGCGCCAGCAGCCAGTTAGCGGGGGGCCTCACAGATACGCAGTATTTT
CASSQLAGGLTDTQYF
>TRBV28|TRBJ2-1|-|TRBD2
TGTGCCAGCAGTCTCGGACTAGCGGGAGATGAGCAGTTCTTC
CASSLGLAGDEQFF
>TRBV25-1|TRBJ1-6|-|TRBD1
TGTGCCAGCAGTGAGATGACAGGGGGTTCGCCCCTCCACTTT
CASSEMTGGSPLHF
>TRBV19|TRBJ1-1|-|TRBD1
TGTGCCAGTAGTATTAGGACAGGGGGCGATGCTTTCTTT
CASSIRTGGDAFF
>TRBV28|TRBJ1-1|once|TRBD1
TGTGCCAGCAGTTCGTTACAGGGGCTCGGGAACACTGAAGCTTTCTTT
CASSSLQGLGNTEAFF
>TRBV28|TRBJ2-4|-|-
TGTGCCAGCAGCGAGACAGGAATTGTTCATCAGTACTTC
CASSETGIVHQYF
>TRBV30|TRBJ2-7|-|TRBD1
TGTGCCTGGGGGCCGGGACAGGGGTTACACGAGCAGTACTTC
CAWGPGQGLHEQYF
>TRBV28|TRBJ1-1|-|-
TGTGCCAGCAGCCCGGCGGGCCTCCACACTGAAGCTTTCTTT
CASSPAGLHTEAFF
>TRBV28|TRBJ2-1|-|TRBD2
TGTGCCAGCAGACCCAGCGGGAGGGAAGGCGAGCAGTTCTTC
CASRPSGREGEQFF
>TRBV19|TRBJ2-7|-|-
TGTGCCAGTAGCCTACTAGCAGGGTCCTACGAGCAGTACTTC
CASSLLAGSYEQYF
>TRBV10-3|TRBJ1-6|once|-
TGTGCCATCAGCCAGGGGAATAATTCACCCCTCCACTTT
CAISQGNNSPLHF
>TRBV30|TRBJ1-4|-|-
TGTGCCTGGAGTGTACAGACTAATGAAAAACTGTTTTTT
CAWSVQTNEKLFF
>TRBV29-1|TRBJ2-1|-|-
TGCAGCGGACGGAGCCCCAATGAGCAGTTCTTC
CSGRSPNEQFF
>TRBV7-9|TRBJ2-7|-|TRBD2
TGTGCCAGCAGCTCGCTAGCGGGAGTGTATGGTGGGTCCTACGAGCAGTACTTC
CASSSLAGVYGGSYEQYF
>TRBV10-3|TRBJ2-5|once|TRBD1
TGTGCCATCAGTGAGTCCCGGACAGGGTTAAAAGAGACCCAGTACTTC
CAISESRTGLKETQYF
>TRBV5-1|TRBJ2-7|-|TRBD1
TGCGCCAGCAGCAGGGGACAGGGAATAAGCTCCTACGAGCAGTACTTC
CASSRGQGISSYEQYF
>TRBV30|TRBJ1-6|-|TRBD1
TGTGCCTGGGTTCGGGACAGTGATTCACCCCTCCACTTT
CAWVRDSDSPLHF
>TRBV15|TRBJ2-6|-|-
TGTGCCACCAGCAGAGATCCCCCTACCTCCTCTGGGGCCAACGTCCTGACTTTC
CATSRDPPTSSGANVLTF
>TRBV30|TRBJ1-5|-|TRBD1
TGTGCCTGGAGTGGACGAAGGGGACAGGGTGGTCAGCCCCAGCATTTT
CAWSGRRGQGGQPQHF
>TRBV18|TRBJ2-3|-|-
TGTGCCAGCTCACTTATCGGGGGAGATACGCAGTATTTT
CASSLIGGDTQYF
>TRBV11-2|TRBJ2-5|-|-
TGTGCCAGCAGCTTGGGGGGGACAGGTCAAGAGACCCAGTACTTC
CASSLGGTGQETQYF
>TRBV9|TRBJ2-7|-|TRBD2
TGTGCCAGCAGCGTAGGGGTCCGGGGGGGGGTACACGAGCAGTACTTC
CASSVGVRGGVHEQYF
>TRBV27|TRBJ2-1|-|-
TGTGCCAGCAGTTTTCAGGGATTCTACAATGAGCAGTTCTTC
CASSFQGFYNEQFF
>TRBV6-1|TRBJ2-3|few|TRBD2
TGTGCCAGCGGGGGGGCGCAGTATTTT
CASGGAQYF
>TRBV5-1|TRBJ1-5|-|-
TGCGCCAGCAGCCCCGGAGACAGAGATCAGCCCCAGCATTTT
CASSPGDRDQPQHF
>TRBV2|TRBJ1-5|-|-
TGTGCCAGCAGTAGTACCTATAGCAATCAGCCCCAGCATTTT
CASSSTYSNQPQHF